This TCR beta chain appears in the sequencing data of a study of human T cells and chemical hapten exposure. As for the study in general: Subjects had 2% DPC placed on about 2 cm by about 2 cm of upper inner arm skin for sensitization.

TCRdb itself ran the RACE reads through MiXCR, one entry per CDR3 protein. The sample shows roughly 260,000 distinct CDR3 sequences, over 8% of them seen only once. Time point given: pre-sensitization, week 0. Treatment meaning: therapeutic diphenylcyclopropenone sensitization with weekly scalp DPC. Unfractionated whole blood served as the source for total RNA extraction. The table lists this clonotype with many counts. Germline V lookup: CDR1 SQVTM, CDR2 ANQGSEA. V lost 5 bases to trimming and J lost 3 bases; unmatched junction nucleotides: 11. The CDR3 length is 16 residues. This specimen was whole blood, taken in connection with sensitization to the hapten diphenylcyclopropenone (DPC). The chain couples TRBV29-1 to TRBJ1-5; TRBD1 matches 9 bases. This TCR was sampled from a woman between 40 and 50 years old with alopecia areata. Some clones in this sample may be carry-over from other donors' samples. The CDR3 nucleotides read TGCAGCGTTACCGAGCACGGGACAGGGACCAATCAGCCCCAGCATTTT. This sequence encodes CSVTEHGTGTNQPQHF.